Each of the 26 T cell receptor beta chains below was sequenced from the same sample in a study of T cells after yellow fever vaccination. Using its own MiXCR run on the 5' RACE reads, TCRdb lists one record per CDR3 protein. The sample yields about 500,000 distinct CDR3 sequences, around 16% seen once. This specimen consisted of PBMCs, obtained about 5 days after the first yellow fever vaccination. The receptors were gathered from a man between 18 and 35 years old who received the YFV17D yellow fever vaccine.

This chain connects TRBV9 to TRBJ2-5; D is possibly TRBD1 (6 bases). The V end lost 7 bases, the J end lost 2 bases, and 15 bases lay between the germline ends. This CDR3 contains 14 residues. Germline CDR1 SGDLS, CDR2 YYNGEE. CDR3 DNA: TGTGCCAGCGGGGGCGCCGGATCGCAAGAGACCCAGTACTTC. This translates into CASGGAGSQETQYF.

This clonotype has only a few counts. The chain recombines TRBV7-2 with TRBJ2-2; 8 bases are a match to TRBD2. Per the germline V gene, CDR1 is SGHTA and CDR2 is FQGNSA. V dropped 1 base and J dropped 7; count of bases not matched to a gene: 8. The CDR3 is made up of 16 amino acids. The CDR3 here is CASSLDVGGAYGELFF. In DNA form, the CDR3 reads TGTGCCAGCAGCTTAGATGTCGGGGGGGCCTACGGGGAGCTGTTTTTT.

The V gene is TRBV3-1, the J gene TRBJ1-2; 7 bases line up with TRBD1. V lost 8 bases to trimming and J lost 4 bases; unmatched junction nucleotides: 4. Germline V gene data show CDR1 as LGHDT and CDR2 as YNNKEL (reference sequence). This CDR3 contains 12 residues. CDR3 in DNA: TGTGCCAGCCGGAACAGGGGCTATGGCTACACCTTC. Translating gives CASRNRGYGYTF.

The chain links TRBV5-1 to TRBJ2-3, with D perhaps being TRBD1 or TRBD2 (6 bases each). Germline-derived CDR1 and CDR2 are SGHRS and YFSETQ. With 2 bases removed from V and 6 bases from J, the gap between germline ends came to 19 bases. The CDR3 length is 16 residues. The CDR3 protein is CASSFGGGFPSDTQYF. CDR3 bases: TGCGCCAGCAGCTTCGGAGGGGGTTTTCCATCCGATACGCAGTATTTT.

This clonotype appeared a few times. The chain's CDR3 is CASRLGPEAFF. The CDR3 coding sequence is TGTGCCAGCAGATTGGGACCTGAAGCTTTCTTT. This rearrangement joins TRBV12-3 or TRBV12-4 to TRBJ1-1; D possibly corresponds to TRBD1 (5 bases). This CDR3 has 11 amino acids. V lost 6 bases to trimming and J lost 6 bases, with 8 bases between them.

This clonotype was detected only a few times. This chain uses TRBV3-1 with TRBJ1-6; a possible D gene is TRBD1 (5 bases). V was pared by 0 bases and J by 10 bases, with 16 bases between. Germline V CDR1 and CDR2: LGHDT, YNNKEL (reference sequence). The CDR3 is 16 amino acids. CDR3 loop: CASSQEPGVALSPLHF. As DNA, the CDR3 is TGTGCCAGCAGCCAAGAGCCGGGGGTCGCCTTATCACCCCTCCACTTT.

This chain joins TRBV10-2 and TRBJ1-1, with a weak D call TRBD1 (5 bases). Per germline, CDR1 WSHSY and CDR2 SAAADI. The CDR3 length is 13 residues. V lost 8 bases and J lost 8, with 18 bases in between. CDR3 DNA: TGCGCCAGCGAACCGGAGGGGTCCAGGGAAGCTTTCTTT. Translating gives CASEPEGSREAFF.

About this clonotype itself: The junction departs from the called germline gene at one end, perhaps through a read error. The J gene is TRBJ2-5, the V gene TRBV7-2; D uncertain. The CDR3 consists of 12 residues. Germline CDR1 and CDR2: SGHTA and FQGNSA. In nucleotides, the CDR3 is TGTGCCAGCAGCTCCGGCAAGACCCCCAGGAACTTC. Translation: CASSSGKTPRNF.

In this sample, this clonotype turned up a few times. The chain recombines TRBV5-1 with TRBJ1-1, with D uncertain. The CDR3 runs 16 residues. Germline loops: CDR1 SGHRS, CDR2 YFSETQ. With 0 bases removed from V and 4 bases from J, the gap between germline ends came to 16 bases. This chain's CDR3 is CASSLAERVLGTEAFF. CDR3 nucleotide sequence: TGCGCCAGCAGCTTGGCCGAGAGGGTGTTAGGCACTGAAGCTTTCTTT.

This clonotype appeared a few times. The DNA of the CDR3 is TGTGCCAGCATGGTCGGACAAACTAGCACAGATACGCAGTATTTT. As protein: CASMVGQTSTDTQYF. The V and J genes are TRBV12-3 or TRBV12-4 and TRBJ2-3; the D gene is possibly TRBD1 (5 bases). The CDR3 has 15 residues. V was trimmed by 7 bases and J by 0 bases, leaving 14 bases between them.

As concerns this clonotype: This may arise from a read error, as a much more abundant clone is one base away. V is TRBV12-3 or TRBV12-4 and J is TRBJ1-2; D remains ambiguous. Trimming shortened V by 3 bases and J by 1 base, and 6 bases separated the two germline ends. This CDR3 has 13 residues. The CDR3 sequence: CASSLKVNYGYTF. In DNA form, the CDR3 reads TGTGCCAGCAGTTTGAAGGTTAACTATGGCTACACCTTC.

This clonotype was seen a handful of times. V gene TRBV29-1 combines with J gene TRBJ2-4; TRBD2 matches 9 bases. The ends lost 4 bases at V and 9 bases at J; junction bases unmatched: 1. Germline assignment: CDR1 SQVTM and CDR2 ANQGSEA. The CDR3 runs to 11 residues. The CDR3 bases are TGCAGCGTTGCTAGCGGGATCATTCAGTACTTC. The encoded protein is CSVASGIIQYF.

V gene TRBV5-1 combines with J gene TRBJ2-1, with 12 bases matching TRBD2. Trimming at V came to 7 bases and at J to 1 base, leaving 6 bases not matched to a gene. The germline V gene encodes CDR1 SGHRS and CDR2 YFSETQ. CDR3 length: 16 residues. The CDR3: CASGLAGGLSYNEQFF. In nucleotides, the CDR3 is TGCGCCAGCGGGCTAGCGGGGGGGCTTTCCTACAATGAGCAGTTCTTC.

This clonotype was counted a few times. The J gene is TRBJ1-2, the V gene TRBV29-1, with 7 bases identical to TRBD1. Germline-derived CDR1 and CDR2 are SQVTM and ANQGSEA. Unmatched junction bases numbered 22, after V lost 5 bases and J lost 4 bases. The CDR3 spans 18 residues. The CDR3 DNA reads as TGCAGCGTTTACATGGACAGGCACGCGTCCGAATTACCCTATGGCTACACCTTC. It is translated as CSVYMDRHASELPYGYTF.

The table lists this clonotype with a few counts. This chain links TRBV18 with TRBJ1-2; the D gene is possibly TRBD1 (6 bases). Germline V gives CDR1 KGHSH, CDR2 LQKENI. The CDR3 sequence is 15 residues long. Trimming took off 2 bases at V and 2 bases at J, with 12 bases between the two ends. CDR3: CASSPTGQMNYGYTF. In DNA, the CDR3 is TGTGCCAGCTCACCAACCGGACAGATGAACTATGGCTACACCTTC.

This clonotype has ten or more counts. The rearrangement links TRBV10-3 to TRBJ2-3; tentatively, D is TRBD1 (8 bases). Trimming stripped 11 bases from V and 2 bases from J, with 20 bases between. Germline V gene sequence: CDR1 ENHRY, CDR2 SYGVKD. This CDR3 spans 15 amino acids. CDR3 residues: CAASAQGGTTDTQYF. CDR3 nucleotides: TGTGCCGCCAGCGCACAGGGGGGGACCACAGATACGCAGTATTTT.

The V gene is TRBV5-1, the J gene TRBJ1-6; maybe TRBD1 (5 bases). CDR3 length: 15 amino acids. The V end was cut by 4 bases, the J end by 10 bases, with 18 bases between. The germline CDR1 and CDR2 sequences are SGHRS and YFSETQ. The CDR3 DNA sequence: TGCGCCAGCAGCAGATGGGACTCTCAGGCGTCACCCCTCCACTTT. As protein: CASSRWDSQASPLHF. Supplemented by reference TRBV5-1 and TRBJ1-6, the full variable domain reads KAGVTQTPRYLIKTRGQQVTLSCSPISGHRSVSWYQQTPGQGLQFLFEYFSETQRNKGNFPGRFSGRQFSNSRSEMNVSTLELGDSALYLCASSRWDSQASPLHFGNGTRLTVT.

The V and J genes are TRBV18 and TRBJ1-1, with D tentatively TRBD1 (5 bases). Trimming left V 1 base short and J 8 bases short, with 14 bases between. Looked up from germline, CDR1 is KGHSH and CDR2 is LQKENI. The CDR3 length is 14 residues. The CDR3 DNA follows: TGTGCCAGCTCACCACAGTCAGGCAGGGAAGAAGCTTTCTTT. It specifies CASSPQSGREEAFF.

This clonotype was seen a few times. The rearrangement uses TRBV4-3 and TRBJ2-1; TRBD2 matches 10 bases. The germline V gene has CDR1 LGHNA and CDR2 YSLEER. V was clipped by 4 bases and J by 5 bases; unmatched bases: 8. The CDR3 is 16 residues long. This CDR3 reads CASSPYSGGINNEQFF. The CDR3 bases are TGCGCCAGCAGCCCTTATAGCGGGGGGATAAACAATGAGCAGTTCTTC.

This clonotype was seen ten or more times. The CDR3 DNA reads TGTGCCAGCAGCCGGGGGGGAAGCTCCTACAATGAGCAGTTCTTC. Residues: CASSRGGSSYNEQFF. V gene TRBV7-3 combines with J gene TRBJ2-1; 8 nucleotides line up with TRBD2. The germline V gene has CDR1 SGHTA and CDR2 FQGTGA. The CDR3 is made up of 15 amino acids. Trimming at V came to 5 bases and at J to 0 bases, leaving 3 bases not matched to a gene.

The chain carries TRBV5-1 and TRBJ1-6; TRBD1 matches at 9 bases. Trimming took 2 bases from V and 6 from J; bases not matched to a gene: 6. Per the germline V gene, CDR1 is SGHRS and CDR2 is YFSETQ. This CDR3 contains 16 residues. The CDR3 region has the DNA TGCGCCAGCAGCTTTGGGGGGACAGGGCGTAATTCACCCCTCCACTTT. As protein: CASSFGGTGRNSPLHF.

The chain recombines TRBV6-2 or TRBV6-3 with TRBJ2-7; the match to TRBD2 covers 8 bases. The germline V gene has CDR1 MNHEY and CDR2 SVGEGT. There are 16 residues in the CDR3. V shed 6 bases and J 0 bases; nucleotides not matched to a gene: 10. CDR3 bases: TGTGCCAGCAGCAGTGCGGGGGGTCTATTCTCCTACGAGCAGTACTTC. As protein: CASSSAGGLFSYEQYF.

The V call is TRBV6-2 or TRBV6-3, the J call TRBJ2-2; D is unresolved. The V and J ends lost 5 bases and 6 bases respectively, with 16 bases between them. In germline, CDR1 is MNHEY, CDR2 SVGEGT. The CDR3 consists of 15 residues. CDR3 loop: CASSVPGSLAGELFF. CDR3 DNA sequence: TGTGCCAGCAGTGTCCCGGGCTCCCTGGCCGGGGAGCTGTTTTTT.

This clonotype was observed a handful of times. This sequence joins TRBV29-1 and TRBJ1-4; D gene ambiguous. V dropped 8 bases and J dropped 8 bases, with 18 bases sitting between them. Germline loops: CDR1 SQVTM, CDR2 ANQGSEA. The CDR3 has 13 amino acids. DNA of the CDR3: TGCAGCTTTCGGGGTGTTAGCCAAGAAAAACTGTTTTTT. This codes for CSFRGVSQEKLFF.

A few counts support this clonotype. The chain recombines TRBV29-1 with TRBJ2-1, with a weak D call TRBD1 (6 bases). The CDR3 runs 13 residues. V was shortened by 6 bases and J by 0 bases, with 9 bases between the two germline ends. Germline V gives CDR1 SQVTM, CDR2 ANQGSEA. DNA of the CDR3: TGCAGCGTGGGGGCTAGCTCCTACAATGAGCAGTTCTTC. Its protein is CSVGASSYNEQFF.

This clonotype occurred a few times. The CDR3 sequence: CSASSGGRDTEAFF. The CDR3 coding sequence is TGCAGTGCTAGCTCTGGGGGAAGGGACACTGAAGCTTTCTTT. V usage is TRBV20-1 and J usage is TRBJ1-1; perhaps TRBD1 as D (5 bases). The CDR3 length is 14 residues. V was cut by 3 bases and J by 3 bases, with 14 bases left in between. Germline-derived CDR1 and CDR2 are DFQATT and SNEGSKA (reference sequence).